The 5 T cell receptor beta chains below all came from one sample that was sequenced in a study of T cells in Graves' hyperthyroidism and ophthalmopathy. Template material for amplifying TCR beta CDR3 regions consisted of RNA transcripts. The HTBI primer set drove a first-round RT-PCR of the TCR CDR3. TCRdb recomputed calls from the multiplex PCR reads with MiXCR, one row per CDR3 protein. The data hold some 340,000 distinct CDR3 sequences, with roughly 15% observed a single time. The sequenced sample consisted of blood. The receptors were sampled from a woman in her thirties or forties with Graves' ophthalmopathy.

The table lists this clonotype with many counts. The chain recombines TRBV6-1 with TRBJ2-7; TRBD2 might be the D (6 bases). CDR3 size: 13 residues. V was clipped by 6 bases and J by 0 bases, with 9 bases between them. Germline-derived CDR1 and CDR2 are MNHNS and SASEGT. CDR3 DNA sequence: TGTGCCAGCAGGGACTATTACTCCTACGAGCAGTACTTC. Protein: CASRDYYSYEQYF.

The rearrangement uses TRBV3-1 and TRBJ1-3; TRBD1 is a possible D gene (5 bases). Trimming took off 3 bases at V and 8 bases at J, with 11 bases between the two ends. The CDR3 has 13 amino acids. Germline assignment: CDR1 LGHDT and CDR2 YNNKEL (reference sequence). CDR3: CASSQRGGHTIYF. Here the CDR3 DNA reads TGTGCCAGCAGCCAGAGGGGCGGTCACACCATATATTTT.

This clonotype was recorded at least ten times. The J gene is TRBJ2-1, the V gene TRBV20-1, with D perhaps given as TRBD1 or TRBD2 (6 bases each). The CDR3 spans 11 residues. Per germline, CDR1 DFQATT and CDR2 SNEGSKA (reference sequence). CDR3 in DNA: TGCAGCCCGTACGGGGGCGATGAGCAGTTCTTC. Translation: CSPYGGDEQFF.

The CDR3 DNA sequence: TGTGCCACCAGTCCAACAGGGGCCGGAGCCAACGTCCTGACTTTC. It encodes CATSPTGAGANVLTF. This rearrangement joins TRBV24-1 to TRBJ2-6, with TRBD1 matching 7 bases. This CDR3 comprises 15 residues. CDR1 and CDR2 (germline): KGHDR, SFDVKD. Trimming removed 6 bases from V and 7 bases from J; junction bases left unmatched: 8.

J is TRBJ2-2 and V is TRBV19; tentative D call: TRBD2 (5 bases). CDR1 is LNHDA, CDR2 SQIVND, per germline (reference sequence). The V end was cut by 6 bases, the J end by 0 bases, with 11 bases between. The CDR3 length is 15 residues. CDR3 amino acids: CASRPLASNTGELFF. CDR3 DNA sequence: TGTGCCAGTAGGCCCCTAGCTTCGAACACCGGGGAGCTGTTTTTT.